What follows describes a single T cell receptor beta chain. Its antigen is currently unknown. Described time point: recipient sample about 28 days before transplant, after cytoreduction. The method was immunoSEQ multiplex PCR; TCRdb's version includes in-frame clones alone and lacks a portion of them. The sample has 15,000 to 20,000 clones; more than 70% are singletons. These data belong to a study of T cell clonotyping in hematopoietic cell transplantation. Study-wide findings and caveats: Few recipient clonotypes overlapped donors; over 97% were de novo at given depth.

The CDR3 is made up of 17 amino acids. With V trimmed by 0 bases and J by 7 bases, 10 bases remained unmatched. Germline-derived CDR1 and CDR2 are SGHRS and YFSETQ. The sequence derives from a man between 50 and 59 years old with acute myeloid leukemia. Some clones in this sample may be carry-over from other donors' samples. The chain links TRBV5-1 to TRBJ2-1, with 10 bases matching TRBD2. The sequencing used peripheral blood mononuclear cells, collected before stem cell transplant. This chain's CDR3 is CASSLAERGGLRNEQFF. The CDR3 bases are TGCGCCAGCAGCTTGGCCGAGCGGGGGGGCCTTCGGAATGAGCAGTTCTTC.